Sequencing of this T cell receptor beta chain was carried out in a study of T cells in Graves' hyperthyroidism and ophthalmopathy. The CDR3 spans 15 residues. CDR1 and CDR2 from the germline V gene are SGHDN and FVKESK. V was clipped by 0 bases and J by 1 base, with 9 bases between them. TCR beta CDR3 region amplification was performed from RNA transcripts. When the TCR CDR3 underwent first-round RT-PCR, the HTBI primer set was used. TCRdb reanalysed the multiplex PCR reads using MiXCR and keeps one entry per CDR3 protein. The sample carries around 600,000 distinct CDR3 sequences, approximately 15% recorded once. Exclusions: uncontrolled infection, other autoimmune disease, pregnancy, lactation. The PBMCs had their origin in about 9.7 ml of fresh peripheral blood. General study points: Peripheral blood also featured most of the thyroid clonotypes expanded above 0.001.

This clonotype has more than one count but fewer than ten. The antigen remains undetermined. The source of this sequence is a woman aged 45-59 years with Graves' ophthalmopathy. Input material: blood. The rearrangement joins TRBV14 to TRBJ2-5; D ambiguous. This CDR3 reads CASSQDTGPQETQYF. The CDR3 region has the DNA TGTGCCAGCAGCCAAGATACGGGCCCCCAAGAGACCCAGTACTTC. Full variable domain (outside the CDR3, taken from reference TRBV14 and TRBJ2-5): EAGVTQFPSHSVIEKGQTVTLRCDPISGHDNLYWYRRVMGKEIKFLLHFVKESKQDESGMPNNRFLAERTGGTYSTLKVQPAELEDSGVYFCASSQDTGPQETQYFGPGTRLLVL.